Included here is one TCR beta chain sequence, with context. Its antigen is as yet unknown. The germline CDR1 and CDR2 sequences are ENHRY and SYGVKD. V was clipped by 0 bases and J by 1 base, with 9 bases between them. The length of the CDR3 is 15 residues. This entry belongs to a study of graft-versus-host responses after intestinal transplantation. Study background: Recipients across the board were started on anti-thymocyte globulin induction, then kept on tacrolimus and steroids for about three years. Study-level points and caveats: GvH clones appeared in recipient marrow, some first in ileum or blood. Some patients had graft-donor T cell macrochimerism, and their allografts showed high graft-versus-host to host-versus-graft clonal ratios.

Some clones are missing from TCRdb's copy, which holds only in-frame ones; the method was immunoSEQ multiplex PCR. Found here are 80,000 to 95,000 clones, around nine tenths of them singletons; the top ten hold about 6.3%. The clonotype originates from a human donor who received an intestinal transplant. The V gene is TRBV10-3, the J gene TRBJ1-1; possibly TRBD1 for D (6 bases). The sequencing here drew on unstimulated CD8+ T cells sorted from spleen or lymph node cells, taken before intestinal transplant. The CDR3 here is CAISESWGQNTEAFF. CDR3 bases: TGTGCCATCAGTGAGTCATGGGGACAGAACACTGAAGCTTTCTTT.